Following are 29 T cell receptor beta chains from one sample sequenced in a study of Ad26.COV2.S vaccination and SARS-CoV-2 variants. This sample's treatment: 19 received Ad26.COV2.S at low or high dose, single or two shots; roughly five received placebo; per-sample allocation not given. Each sample was drawn 63 days after the first injection (of vaccine or placebo). Some clones are missing from TCRdb's copy, which holds only in-frame ones; the method was immunoSEQ multiplex PCR. The table records fewer than 500,000 clones, about 93% of them present only once. The material was peripheral blood, obtained in a trial of Ad26.COV2.S vaccine versus placebo. The receptors were gathered from a person between 18 and 60 years old who received the Ad26.COV2.S COVID-19 vaccine or a placebo.

The chain has TRBV7-9 and TRBJ2-3; D call uncertain. Trimming removed 5 bases at V and 4 bases at J, with 10 bases between. Germline CDR1 SEHNR, CDR2 FQNEAQ (reference sequence). CDR3 length equals 13 residues. The CDR3 nucleotides are TGTGCCAGCAGCCCCCCCACGGCAGATACGCAGTATTTT. Protein: CASSPPTADTQYF.

Remarks on this clone: Within the sample, other DNA sequences also encode this same CDR3. This sequence joins TRBV29-1 and TRBJ2-2; 7 nucleotides match TRBD1. Germline V gene data show CDR1 as SQVTM and CDR2 as ANQGSEA. Unmatched junction bases numbered 2, after V lost 4 bases and J lost 3 bases. The CDR3 loop spans 13 amino acids. As DNA, the CDR3 is TGCAGCGTTGTTACAGGGGACACCGGGGAGCTGTTTTTT. This sequence encodes CSVVTGDTGELFF.

This chain links TRBV7-2 with TRBJ2-5; tentative D call: TRBD2 (6 bases). Per the germline V gene, CDR1 is SGHTA and CDR2 is FQGNSA. V was cut by 5 bases and J by 0 bases, with 19 bases left in between. The CDR3 has 17 residues. The CDR3 loop is CASSPGGLAWYQETQYF. DNA of the CDR3: TGTGCCAGCAGCCCAGGAGGGCTAGCGTGGTACCAAGAGACCCAGTACTTC. Full variable domain (outside the CDR3, taken from reference TRBV7-2 and TRBJ2-5): GAGVSQSPSNKVTEKGKDVELRCDPISGHTALYWYRQSLGQGLEFLIYFQGNSAPDKSGLPSDRFSAERTGGSVSTLTIQRTQQEDSAVYLCASSPGGLAWYQETQYFGPGTRLLVL.

The chain combines TRBV6-1 with TRBJ1-4; 11 positions match TRBD1. Per the germline V gene, CDR1 is MNHNS and CDR2 is SASEGT. V was pared by 1 base and J by 14 bases, with 6 bases of the junction left unmatched. The CDR3 contains 14 residues. This chain's CDR3 is CASSEVPGQGVLFF. In nucleotides, the CDR3 is TGTGCCAGCAGTGAAGTTCCGGGACAGGGGGTCCTGTTTTTT.

Of note for this clone: Other DNA sequences in the sample encode the same CDR3. The chain uses TRBV12-3 or TRBV12-4 and TRBJ1-1; perhaps TRBD1 as D (6 bases). The CDR3 length is 13 residues. V lost 6 bases, J lost 2 bases, and 10 bases lay in between. The CDR3 protein is CASSLQGNTEAFF. The CDR3 DNA sequence: TGTGCCAGCAGCCTACAGGGAAACACTGAAGCTTTCTTT.

This clone was observed a single time. The sample holds other DNA sequences that translate to the same CDR3. The chain carries TRBV12-3 or TRBV12-4 and TRBJ2-1, with D unclear. CDR3 length: 11 residues. Deletions cut 2 bases from V and 7 bases from J, with 3 bases between. The CDR3 bases are TGTGCCAGCAGTTTACGAAATGAGCAGTTCTTC. Translating it yields CASSLRNEQFF.

The gene calls are TRBV11-2 and TRBJ2-1, with D perhaps being TRBD1 or TRBD2 (5 bases each). The V and J ends lost 0 bases and 12 bases respectively, with 15 bases between them. The germline CDR1 and CDR2 sequences are SGHAT and FQNNGV. The CDR3 totals 14 residues. The CDR3 coding sequence is TGTGCCAGCAGCTTAGATGGGACCTCTATTGGGCAGTTCTTC. This sequence encodes CASSLDGTSIGQFF.

The chain uses TRBV18 and TRBJ1-2, with 7 bases matching TRBD1. Germline values: CDR1 KGHSH, CDR2 LQKENI. After removal of 3 bases from V and 8 bases from J, the junction contained 6 bases not matched to a gene. This CDR3 spans 13 amino acids. CDR3 in amino acids: CASSPGTGEGYTF. DNA of the CDR3: TGTGCCAGCTCACCGGGAACAGGGGAAGGCTACACCTTC. Full variable domain (remainder filled in from reference TRBV18 and TRBJ1-2): NAGVMQNPRHLVRRRGQEARLRCSPMKGHSHVYWYRQLPEEGLKFMVYLQKENIIDESGMPKERFSAEFPKEGPSILRIQQVVRGDSAAYFCASSPGTGEGYTFGSGTRLTVV.

The chain employs TRBV3-1 (or the pseudogene TRBV3-2) and TRBJ1-1; D is undetermined. CDR1 and CDR2 from the germline V gene are LGHDT and YNNKEL (reference sequence). There are 14 residues in the CDR3. Trimming left V 3 bases short and J 6 bases short, with 14 bases between. Here the CDR3 reads CASSQSLGYAEAFF. The DNA for the CDR3 is TGTGCCAGCAGCCAGAGTTTGGGTTACGCTGAAGCTTTCTTT.

This sequence joins TRBV6-6 and TRBJ1-4; the D is unclear. Trimming left V 2 bases short and J 10 bases short, with 14 bases between. Germline CDR1 is MNHNY and CDR2 is SVGAGI (reference sequence). This CDR3 is built from 14 residues. The CDR3 DNA is TGTGCCAGCAGTTACGCCGCTTCAACCCTAAAACTGTTTTTT. This sequence encodes CASSYAASTLKLFF.

The rearrangement links TRBV7-2 to TRBJ1-4; 8 bases are a match to TRBD1. The CDR3 contains 13 residues. The germline V gene encodes CDR1 SGHTA and CDR2 FQGNSA. Losses at the gene ends were 5 bases for V and 7 bases for J; bases not matched to a gene: 3. CDR3 loop: CASSDRGGEKLFF. The CDR3 nucleotides are TGTGCCAGCAGCGACAGGGGAGGTGAAAAACTGTTTTTT.

The chain links TRBV4-1 to TRBJ1-6; D ambiguous. CDR3 size: 14 residues. V dropped 4 bases and J dropped 10 bases, with 14 bases sitting between them. The germline CDR1 and CDR2 sequences are MGHRA and YSYEKL. The CDR3 DNA reads TGCGCCAGCAGCCTACTCGTCGGGGTCTCACCCCTCCACTTT. This translates into CASSLLVGVSPLHF.

This clone was seen a few times. The chain is built from TRBV2 and TRBJ1-2; 8 bases match TRBD1. CDR3 length: 14 amino acids. Germline CDR1 is SNHLY and CDR2 is FYNNEI. The ends lost 0 bases at V and 5 bases at J; junction bases unmatched: 2. This CDR3 reads CASSEARQGYGYTF. CDR3 nucleotide sequence: TGTGCCAGCAGTGAAGCTCGACAGGGGTATGGCTACACCTTC.

For this clone: The identical CDR3 is also encoded by other nucleotide sequences in the sample. The rearrangement joins TRBV5-1 to TRBJ2-3; D unresolved. The V gene lost 1 base and the J gene lost 6 bases, with 3 bases spanning the gap. The CDR3 spans 11 residues. Germline V gene sequence: CDR1 SGHRS, CDR2 YFSETQ. CDR3 sequence: CASSLRDTQYF. The CDR3 region has the DNA TGCGCCAGCAGCTTGAGGGATACGCAGTATTTT.

The genes are TRBV19 and TRBJ2-2; D remains ambiguous. V dropped 3 bases and J dropped 4 bases, with 12 bases sitting between them. Germline CDR1 and CDR2: LNHDA and SQIVND (reference sequence). The CDR3 spans 15 residues. CDR3 loop: CASSMIPGVTGELFF. The CDR3, as DNA: TGTGCCAGTAGTATGATCCCAGGAGTCACCGGGGAGCTGTTTTTT.

The chain carries TRBV29-1 and TRBJ2-2, with 8 bases matching TRBD1. The CDR3 contains 15 residues. From germline, CDR1 is SQVTM and CDR2 ANQGSEA. With 1 base clipped from V and 3 bases from J, the junction kept 4 bases outside the gene matches. DNA for the CDR3: TGCAGCGTTGAAGGCAGGGGGCGCGACACCGGGGAGCTGTTTTTT. It is translated as CSVEGRGRDTGELFF.

CDR3 nucleotide sequence: TGTGCCAGCAGTCTCAGGGGGAGAAGCTACGAGCAGTACTTC. Translated, it gives CASSLRGRSYEQYF. This chain joins TRBV28 and TRBJ2-7; 7 nucleotides match TRBD1. The CDR3 has 14 residues. Germline CDR1 reads MDHEN; CDR2 reads SYDVKM. Unmatched junction bases numbered 7, after V lost 5 bases and J lost 3 bases.

The chain couples TRBV6-5 to TRBJ2-1; 13 bases align to TRBD2. Germline-derived CDR1 and CDR2 are MNHEY and SVGAGI. The CDR3 is 15 residues long. The V gene end was trimmed by 5 bases and the J gene end by 5 bases; junction bases not matched to a gene: 3. CDR3 loop: CASSPGTSGNNEQFF. The CDR3 DNA is TGTGCCAGCAGTCCGGGGACTAGCGGGAACAATGAGCAGTTCTTC.

This clone was recorded only once. CDR3 amino acids: CASSLGTGYTGELFF. Written as DNA, the CDR3 is TGTGCCAGCAGCTTGGGGACAGGGTACACCGGGGAGCTGTTTTTT. V is TRBV11-3 and J is TRBJ2-2; the match to TRBD1 covers 9 bases. The CDR3 contains 15 residues. Germline CDR1 is SGHNT and CDR2 is YENEEA. The trim removed 3 bases at V and 3 bases at J, leaving 2 bases unmatched.

In its sample, this clone was seen once. This chain uses TRBV5-1 with TRBJ2-1; TRBD2 aligns across 8 bases. The CDR3 is 14 amino acids. Trimming removed 4 bases from V and 7 bases from J; junction bases left unmatched: 7. Germline V CDR1 and CDR2: SGHRS, YFSETQ. The CDR3 nucleotides are TGCGCCAGCAGCAGGAGAGCGGGAGAAAATGAGCAGTTCTTC. Translated, it gives CASSRRAGENEQFF.

The rearrangement uses TRBV4-1 and TRBJ2-5; D perhaps matches TRBD2 (6 bases). V dropped 1 base and J dropped 4 bases, with 19 bases sitting between them. Germline loops: CDR1 MGHRA, CDR2 YSYEKL. This CDR3 has 17 amino acids. CDR3 protein: CASSQGSGGSPGETQYF. The CDR3 bases are TGCGCCAGCAGCCAAGGTTCTGGGGGGTCGCCCGGAGAGACCCAGTACTTC.

This chain uses TRBV5-1 with TRBJ2-7, with TRBD2 matching over 12 bases. Trimming took 5 bases from V and 2 from J; bases not matched to a gene: 5. Germline lookup yields CDR1 SGHRS and CDR2 YFSETQ. The CDR3 has 15 amino acids. The CDR3 reads CASSYTSGRPYEQYF. CDR3 sequence (DNA): TGCGCCAGCAGTTATACTAGCGGGAGGCCCTACGAGCAGTACTTC.

This clone has a single count. The rearrangement uses TRBV7-6 and TRBJ2-1, with D maybe TRBD2 (6 bases). CDR1 and CDR2 from the germline V gene are SGHVS and FNYEAQ. The germline V and J ends were trimmed by 5 bases and 6 bases, with 8 bases remaining between them. This CDR3 is built from 12 residues. Here the CDR3 reads CASSTAGNEQFF. Written as DNA, the CDR3 is TGTGCCAGCAGCACAGCGGGCAATGAGCAGTTCTTC.

V gene TRBV5-4 combines with J gene TRBJ1-1; D unclear. From germline, CDR1 is SGHNT and CDR2 YYREEE (reference sequence). This CDR3 has 14 residues. V gave up 1 base and J gave up 3 bases, with 10 bases separating them. CDR3 loop: CASSLPREDTEAFF. CDR3 nucleotide sequence: TGTGCCAGCAGCTTGCCTCGGGAGGACACTGAAGCTTTCTTT.

This sequence joins TRBV24-1 and TRBJ2-2; D ambiguous. Trimming shortened V by 3 bases and J by 0 bases, and 4 bases separated the two germline ends. Per germline, CDR1 KGHDR and CDR2 SFDVKD. The CDR3 has 14 amino acids. The CDR3 bases are TGTGCCACCAGTGATGGAGCGAACACCGGGGAGCTGTTTTTT. It translates to CATSDGANTGELFF.

DNA for the CDR3: TGTGCCAGCAGTTACTCGGTCGTAGATCGAACCTACAATGAGCAGTTCTTC. The encoded protein is CASSYSVVDRTYNEQFF. The chain uses TRBV6-2 or TRBV6-3 and TRBJ2-1; no definite D call. V gave up 0 bases and J gave up 2 bases, with 14 bases separating them. CDR3 length: 17 amino acids. Germline lookup yields CDR1 MNHEY and CDR2 SVGEGT.

This sequence joins TRBV11-2 and TRBJ2-1; 9 bases match TRBD2. The CDR3 totals 20 residues. The junction had 16 bases not matched to a gene; V was cut back by 0 bases and J by 4 bases. Germline V gene lookup returns CDR1 SGHAT and CDR2 FQNNGV. CDR3 loop: CASSLDRRATSGAPYNEQFF. The CDR3 coding sequence is TGTGCCAGCAGCTTAGATAGAAGGGCGACTAGCGGAGCCCCTTACAATGAGCAGTTCTTC.

The chain carries TRBV7-8 and TRBJ2-3, with 13 bases matching TRBD2. V dropped 5 bases and J dropped 6; count of bases not matched to a gene: 11. This CDR3 has 17 amino acids. In germline, CDR1 is SGHVS, CDR2 FQNEAQ. Here the CDR3 DNA reads TGTGCCAGCAGCCCATGGACTAGCGGGAGTGGAGCCGATACGCAGTATTTT. As protein: CASSPWTSGSGADTQYF.

The chain has TRBV19 and TRBJ1-5, with 8 bases matching TRBD1. Germline V gene lookup returns CDR1 LNHDA and CDR2 SQIVND (reference sequence). After removal of 8 bases from V and 2 bases from J, the junction contained 5 bases not matched to a gene. CDR3 length: 14 residues. CDR3 nucleotide sequence: TGTGCCAGTGGGGGACAGGCCGGCAATCAGCCCCAGCATTTT. Translating it yields CASGGQAGNQPQHF. Based on the CDR3 plus reference TRBV19 and TRBJ1-5, the full variable domain is DGGITQSPKYLFRKEGQNVTLSCEQNLNHDAMYWYRQDPGQGLRLIYYSQIVNDFQKGDIAEGYSVSREKKESFPLTVTSAQKNPTAFYLCASGGQAGNQPQHFGDGTRLSIL.